These 11 T cell receptor beta chains came from one sample sequenced in a study of T-cell reconstitution after alpha-beta-depleted transplantation in children. During its preparation, the TCRbeta library received unique molecular identifiers. TCRdb ran MiXCR on the PCR reads and lists one entry per CDR3 protein. The table has a few hundred thousand distinct CDR3 sequences, 9.5% to 10% seen once. This sample comprised PBMCs from the stem cell graft donor, obtained from the stem cell graft. The receptors here all came from a human donor who donated a stem cell graft to a child with SCID.

This clonotype was seen a single time. This may be a read error, as it is one base from a much larger clone. This chain connects TRBV7-3 to TRBJ1-1; 7 nucleotides agree with TRBD1. Per germline, CDR1 SGHTA and CDR2 FQGTGA. The CDR3 is made up of 15 amino acids. With V trimmed by 2 bases and J by 1 base, 4 bases remained unmatched. CDR3 residues: CASSLGWTGNTEAFF. The CDR3 region has the DNA TGTGCCAGCAGCTTAGGTTGGACAGGGAACACTGAAGCTTTCTTT. The full variable domain, its missing parts supplied by reference TRBV7-3 and TRBJ1-1, is GAGVSQTPSNKVTEKGKYVELRCDPISGHTALYWYRQSLGQGPEFLIYFQGTGAADDSGLPNDRFFAVRPEGSVSTLKIQRTERGDSAVYLCASSLGWTGNTEAFFGQGTRLTVV.

V usage is TRBV12-3 or TRBV12-4 and J usage is TRBJ2-5; no clear D. The V end lost 6 bases, the J end lost 0 bases, and 11 bases lay between the germline ends. The CDR3 runs to 14 residues. Here the CDR3 DNA reads TGTGCCAGCAGGGAACTCAATTACCAAGAGACCCAGTACTTC. Residues: CASRELNYQETQYF.

This clonotype appeared many times. V is TRBV29-1 and J is TRBJ1-3, with D hard to call. The length of the CDR3 is 15 residues. V gave up 0 bases and J gave up 0 bases, with 9 bases separating them. The V gene's germline CDR1 is SQVTM and CDR2 ANQGSEA. The DNA of the CDR3 is TGCAGCGTTGAAGATCTCACCGTCTCTGGAAACACCATATATTTT. Amino acid sequence: CSVEDLTVSGNTIYF.

The chain couples TRBV2 to TRBJ2-1; D uncertain. V was pared by 2 bases and J by 13 bases, with 12 bases between. This CDR3 has 12 amino acids. Looked up from germline, CDR1 is SNHLY and CDR2 is FYNNEI. The CDR3 here is CASSELSASQFF. The CDR3 DNA is TGTGCCAGCAGTGAACTTTCAGCTTCTCAGTTCTTC. The variable domain in full, with the rest retrieved from reference TRBV2 and TRBJ2-1, is EPEVTQTPSHQVTQMGQEVILRCVPISNHLYFYWYRQILGQKVEFLVSFYNNEISEKSEIFDDQFSVERPDGSNFTLKIRSTKLEDSAMYFCASSELSASQFFGPGTRLTVL.

The rearrangement links TRBV10-3 to TRBJ2-3, with 7 bases fitting TRBD1. V lost 5 bases and J lost 0; bases outside the gene matches: 5. Germline V gene sequence: CDR1 ENHRY, CDR2 SYGVKD. The CDR3 spans 15 residues. The CDR3 nucleotides are TGTGCCATCAGTCGGGACAGAAAGAGCACAGATACGCAGTATTTT. Translation gives CAISRDRKSTDTQYF.

The gene calls are TRBV4-2 and TRBJ2-1; D unresolved. CDR1 is LGHNA and CDR2 is YNFKEQ in the germline V gene. The CDR3 totals 18 residues. Trimming pared 1 base from V and 1 base from J, leaving 17 bases between. The CDR3 DNA follows: TGTGCCAGCAGCCAAGTGGATGGCGGAGCCGGATCCTACAATGAGCAGTTCTTC. It translates to CASSQVDGGAGSYNEQFF.

CDR3 in DNA: TGTGCCACCAGCAGAGATTGGGCGGAACCCTACGAGCAGTACTTC. Protein: CATSRDWAEPYEQYF. This chain joins TRBV15 and TRBJ2-7; D ambiguous. Trimming removed 0 bases from V and 2 bases from J, with 11 bases in between. There are 15 residues in the CDR3. Germline CDR1 is LNHNV and CDR2 is YYDKDF (reference sequence).

This clonotype was seen only a few times. The CDR3, as DNA: TGCAGCGTTGAAATCCGGGGAATCCCCTACGAGCAGTACTTC. Protein sequence: CSVEIRGIPYEQYF. The chain is built from TRBV29-1 and TRBJ2-7, with a possible D match to TRBD2 (5 bases). CDR1 is SQVTM and CDR2 is ANQGSEA in the germline V gene. CDR3 length: 14 residues. The V end was cut by 2 bases, the J end by 2 bases, with 13 bases between.

This chain uses TRBV19 with TRBJ1-1, with D maybe TRBD1 (5 bases). This CDR3 contains 12 residues. Between the trimmed V and J ends, which lost 10 bases and 3 bases, there was a span of 12 bases. Germline-derived CDR1 and CDR2 are LNHDA and SQIVND (reference sequence). Here the CDR3 reads CAIRRGDTEAFF. For the CDR3, the DNA is TGTGCCATCCGGCGGGGGGACACTGAAGCTTTCTTT.

This clonotype was observed at least ten times. The CDR3 nucleotides are TGCGCCAGCAGTCGGGCCTCCGATTCCCCCCAGAACATTCAGTACTTC. Residues: CASSRASDSPQNIQYF. The chain combines TRBV10-2 with TRBJ2-4; D is unresolved. The germline V and J ends were trimmed by 5 bases and 7 bases, with 21 bases remaining between them. From germline, CDR1 is WSHSY and CDR2 SAAADI. The CDR3 is made up of 16 amino acids.

The chain employs TRBV7-6 and TRBJ1-2; D not resolved. V lost 5 bases to trimming and J lost 6 bases, with 19 bases between them. Germline-derived CDR1 and CDR2 are SGHVS and FNYEAQ. The CDR3 is made up of 15 amino acids. The CDR3 bases are TGTGCCAGCAGCCACGAAAGGGCAGGTTTAGATGGCTACACCTTC. It codes for CASSHERAGLDGYTF.